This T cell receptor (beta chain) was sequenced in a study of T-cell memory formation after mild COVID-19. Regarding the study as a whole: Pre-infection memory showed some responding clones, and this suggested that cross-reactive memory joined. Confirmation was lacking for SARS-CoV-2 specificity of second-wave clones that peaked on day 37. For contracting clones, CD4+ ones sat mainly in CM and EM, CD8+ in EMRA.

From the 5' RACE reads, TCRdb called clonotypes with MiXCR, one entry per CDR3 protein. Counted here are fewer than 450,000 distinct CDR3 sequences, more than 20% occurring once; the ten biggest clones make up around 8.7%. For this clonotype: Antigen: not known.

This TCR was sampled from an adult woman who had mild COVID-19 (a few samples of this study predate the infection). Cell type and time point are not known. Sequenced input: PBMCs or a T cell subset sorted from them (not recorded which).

The CDR3 sequence: CASLRPSMDYGYTF. CDR3 coding DNA: TGTGCCAGTCTCCGGCCCAGCATGGACTATGGCTACACCTTC. The chain links TRBV12-3 or TRBV12-4 to TRBJ1-2; D remains ambiguous. V was cut by 9 bases and J by 3 bases, with 17 bases left in between. The CDR3 spans 14 residues.